The 30 T cell receptor beta chains in this list originate from one sample, sequenced in a study of blood T cells in healthy people across ages. The second PCR ran about 6 to 12 cycles with a sample-barcoded 5' primer and J-beta primers. TCRdb reprocessed the 5' RACE reads via MiXCR and lists one record per CDR3 protein. The sample lists 850,000 to 1,300,000 distinct CDR3 sequences; 45% were seen once. Sequenced: blood. Receptor source: a woman aged 55-69 years in good health.

The chain recombines TRBV11-2 with TRBJ2-7, with D hard to call. TRBJ2-5 matches the DNA end more closely, so the J call is doubtful. The CDR3 totals 11 residues. Germline CDR1 and CDR2: SGHAT and FQNNGV. Here the CDR3 DNA reads TGTGCCAGCAGCTCCGACGAGACCCAGTACTTC. It codes for CASSSDETQYF.

This clonotype was counted between two and nine times. This sequence joins TRBV9 and TRBJ2-7; TRBD1 aligns across 10 bases. The CDR3 spans 15 residues. Germline V lookup: CDR1 SGDLS, CDR2 YYNGEE. J lost 4 bases, V lost 5 bases, and 9 bases had no gene match. The chain's CDR3 is CASSNSGQGTYEQYF. The CDR3 nucleotides read TGTGCCAGCAGTAACTCGGGACAGGGGACTTACGAGCAGTACTTC.

There are a few counts of this clonotype. The chain uses TRBV27 and TRBJ2-3; 8 nucleotides match TRBD2. Germline CDR1 reads MNHEY; CDR2 reads SMNVEV (reference sequence). The CDR3 spans 16 residues. J gave up 6 bases and V 5 bases, and 13 bases lay outside the gene matches. The CDR3 nucleotides read TGTGCCAGCAGTCTCGAAGGAGCGGGAGCGATGGATACGCAGTATTTT. It encodes CASSLEGAGAMDTQYF.

The genes are TRBV7-9 and TRBJ1-2; possibly TRBD1 for D (5 bases). V was clipped by 3 bases and J by 8 bases, with 10 bases between them. Germline loops: CDR1 SEHNR, CDR2 FQNEAQ (reference sequence). There are 12 residues in the CDR3. The CDR3 nucleotides are TGTGCCAGCAGCTTCGAGGGGCGAGGCTACACCTTC. Translating it yields CASSFEGRGYTF.

This clonotype has more than one count but fewer than ten. The genes are TRBV29-1 and TRBJ2-3; TRBD2 is a possible D gene (5 bases). Germline loops: CDR1 SQVTM, CDR2 ANQGSEA. V shed 1 base and J shed 7 bases, with 15 bases lying between them. CDR3 size: 14 residues. The CDR3 nucleotides read TGCAGCGTTGAAGCCCGAGAGGGATATCATACGCAGTATTTT. This translates into CSVEAREGYHTQYF.

The chain employs TRBV28 and TRBJ2-7, with 14 bases aligning to TRBD2. CDR1 is MDHEN and CDR2 is SYDVKM in the germline V gene. This CDR3 has 18 amino acids. The junction had 7 bases not matched to a gene; V was cut back by 0 bases and J by 3 bases. CDR3 region: CASSLCKRTSGRCYEQYF. The CDR3 coding sequence is TGTGCCAGCAGTTTATGCAAAAGGACTAGCGGGAGGTGCTACGAGCAGTACTTC.

This clonotype has more than one count but fewer than ten. The chain is built from TRBV11-1 and TRBJ2-6; D gene unclear. Trimming took off 5 bases at V and 0 bases at J, with 14 bases between the two ends. Germline V CDR1 and CDR2: SGHAT, FQDESV (reference sequence). This CDR3 is 17 amino acids long. DNA of the CDR3: TGTGCCAGCAGCCCAAGGGCCCTGCCCTCTGGGGCCAACGTCCTGACTTTC. Translated: CASSPRALPSGANVLTF.

The V and J genes are TRBV7-3 and TRBJ1-4; D remains unclear. V lost 5 bases and J lost 1, with 17 bases in between. CDR3 size: 17 residues. The germline gives CDR1 SGHTA, CDR2 FQGTGA. The CDR3 DNA reads as TGTGCCAGCAGCCACGAACACACGGGAAGAACTAATGAAAAACTGTTTTTT. Translation gives CASSHEHTGRTNEKLFF.

This clonotype has only a few counts. This chain uses TRBV3-1 with TRBJ2-3, with D perhaps matching TRBD2 (5 bases). V lost 0 bases to trimming and J lost 3 bases, with 10 bases between them. The CDR3 consists of 15 residues. CDR1 is LGHDT, CDR2 YNNKEL, per germline (reference sequence). CDR3 sequence (DNA): TGTGCCAGCAGCCAAGACCCTAGGGAGACAGATACGCAGTATTTT. Translation: CASSQDPRETDTQYF.

Only a few counts were recorded for this clonotype. CDR3 amino acids: CSARDPRQAVDTQYF. The CDR3 DNA is TGCAGTGCTAGAGATCCGCGACAGGCTGTAGATACGCAGTATTTT. The chain links TRBV20-1 to TRBJ2-3; maybe TRBD1 (6 bases). This CDR3 region has 15 residues. V lost 0 bases and J 5 bases, leaving 15 bases between the germline ends. Germline assignment: CDR1 DFQATT and CDR2 SNEGSKA (reference sequence).

This rearrangement joins TRBV4-2 to TRBJ2-4, with D possibly being TRBD2 (6 bases). The end of the DNA is better explained by TRBJ2-7, so the J call may be wrong. The CDR3 contains 17 residues. CDR1 and CDR2 (germline): LGHNA, YNFKEQ. The CDR3 loop is CASSQDREFGRPYEQYF. Here the CDR3 DNA reads TGTGCCAGCAGCCAAGATCGGGAGTTTGGAAGGCCCTACGAGCAGTACTTC.

This chain connects TRBV10-2 to TRBJ2-7, with 7 bases aligning to TRBD2. Germline lookup yields CDR1 WSHSY and CDR2 SAAADI. This CDR3 is built from 14 residues. V shed 0 bases, J shed 4 bases, and the junction held 3 bases outside the gene matches. The CDR3 here is CASSESSGMYEQYF. CDR3 nucleotide sequence: TGCGCCAGCAGTGAGTCAAGCGGGATGTACGAGCAGTACTTC.

This clonotype was found a few times. This chain uses TRBV7-2 with TRBJ2-1; D call uncertain. Germline-derived CDR1 and CDR2 are SGHTA and FQGNSA. With 0 bases removed from V and 5 bases from J, the gap between germline ends came to 17 bases. CDR3 length: 17 amino acids. CDR3 protein: CASSLAGSTILNNEQFF. The CDR3 DNA sequence: TGTGCCAGCAGCTTAGCGGGCTCTACAATTTTAAACAATGAGCAGTTCTTC.

This chain connects TRBV29-1 to TRBJ1-2, with 10 bases identical to TRBD1. This CDR3 contains 12 residues. Germline V gives CDR1 SQVTM, CDR2 ANQGSEA. With V trimmed by 4 bases and J by 5 bases, 1 base remained unmatched. The CDR3 loop reads CSVADRGYGYTF. CDR3 DNA: TGCAGCGTTGCGGACAGGGGGTATGGCTACACCTTC.

This sequence joins TRBV12-3 or TRBV12-4 and TRBJ2-5; 9 bases line up with TRBD2. The CDR3 runs 15 residues. The V segment lost 5 bases and the J segment 11 bases; nucleotides outside the gene matches: 15. The CDR3 loop is CASSPLTSGPWEQYF. The DNA of the CDR3 is TGTGCCAGCAGTCCACTGACTAGCGGCCCGTGGGAGCAGTACTTC.

This clonotype turned up a few times. The rearrangement links TRBV12-5 to TRBJ2-1; 8 bases are a match to TRBD1. The junction had 12 bases not matched to a gene; V was cut back by 6 bases and J by 2 bases. CDR1 and CDR2 (germline): LGHNT, FRNRAP. This CDR3 spans 17 amino acids. CDR3 DNA: TGTGCTAGTGGCCCAACACAACAGGGGGGAGCCTACAATGAGCAGTTCTTC. Protein product: CASGPTQQGGAYNEQFF.

The chain recombines TRBV7-9 with TRBJ1-1, with D maybe TRBD1 (5 bases). The germline gives CDR1 SEHNR, CDR2 FQNEAQ (reference sequence). The V and J ends lost 0 bases and 4 bases respectively, with 12 bases between them. The CDR3 runs to 15 residues. The CDR3 loop is CASSLAPWGSTEAFF. DNA of the CDR3: TGTGCCAGCAGCTTAGCGCCTTGGGGGAGCACTGAAGCTTTCTTT.

The chain recombines TRBV10-3 with TRBJ2-3; 12 bases agree with TRBD2. The germline gives CDR1 ENHRY, CDR2 SYGVKD. This CDR3 is 17 amino acids long. The ends lost 8 bases at V and 5 bases at J; junction bases unmatched: 14. The CDR3 DNA is TGTGCCATCGCCCTAAATCCGGGACTAGCGGGTATAGATACGCAGTATTTT. As protein: CAIALNPGLAGIDTQYF.

The chain employs TRBV20-1 and TRBJ2-7, with unresolved D. V lost 3 bases to trimming and J lost 2 bases, with 14 bases between them. Germline V lookup: CDR1 DFQATT, CDR2 SNEGSKA (reference sequence). The CDR3 runs 14 residues. CDR3 in DNA: TGCAGTGCTAGTGGAGCGAACTACCCCTACGAGCAGTACTTC. Protein sequence: CSASGANYPYEQYF.

This chain connects TRBV7-2 to TRBJ1-2, with no clear D. Per the germline V gene, CDR1 is SGHTA and CDR2 is FQGNSA. V was shortened by 4 bases and J by 0 bases, with 6 bases between the two germline ends. CDR3 size: 13 residues. This chain's CDR3 is CASSSTTNYGYTF. In nucleotides, the CDR3 is TGTGCCAGCAGCTCGACAACTAACTATGGCTACACCTTC.

The chain uses TRBV24-1 and TRBJ2-1, with 14 positions matching TRBD2. The V segment lost 0 bases and the J segment 0 bases; nucleotides outside the gene matches: 9. Germline V gene sequence: CDR1 KGHDR, CDR2 SFDVKD. This CDR3 region has 21 residues. The DNA for the CDR3 is TGTGCCACCAGTGATTTGCCGGGACTAGCGGGAGAGCCCCACTCCTACAATGAGCAGTTCTTC. It specifies CATSDLPGLAGEPHSYNEQFF.

Only a few counts were recorded for this clonotype. The chain is built from TRBV6-1 and TRBJ2-6; 10 bases are a match to TRBD2. V dropped 4 bases and J dropped 2; count of bases not matched to a gene: 5. CDR3 size: 17 residues. Germline CDR1 MNHNS, CDR2 SASEGT. The CDR3: CASSALAGVTGANVLTF. Written as DNA, the CDR3 is TGTGCCAGCAGTGCCCTAGCGGGAGTAACTGGGGCCAACGTCCTGACTTTC.

V is TRBV2 and J is TRBJ2-1; D ambiguous. This CDR3 is built from 12 residues. Germline lookup yields CDR1 SNHLY and CDR2 FYNNEI. The V end was cut by 6 bases, the J end by 4 bases, with 7 bases between. The CDR3 spells CASSTQYNEQFF. The CDR3 nucleotides read TGTGCCAGCAGCACTCAATACAATGAGCAGTTCTTC.

The chain combines TRBV12-3 or TRBV12-4 with TRBJ2-5; maybe TRBD2 (6 bases). Trimming left V 0 bases short and J 13 bases short, with 12 bases between. The CDR3 extends over 12 amino acids. The CDR3 region has the DNA TGTGCCAGCAGTTTAGCGCGGGATCTTGCGTACTTC. Translating gives CASSLARDLAYF.

This clonotype was seen a few times. The CDR3 sequence is CASSFASGSTYEQYF. The CDR3, as DNA: TGTGCCAGCAGCTTTGCTAGCGGGAGCACTTACGAGCAGTACTTC. The chain is built from TRBV11-2 and TRBJ2-7; 10 bases are shared with TRBD2. Germline CDR1 is SGHAT and CDR2 is FQNNGV. V lost 3 bases, J lost 4 bases, and 6 bases stayed unmatched. The CDR3 has 15 residues.

The chain recombines TRBV20-1 with TRBJ2-7; no clear D gene. CDR1 and CDR2 (germline): DFQATT, SNEGSKA (reference sequence). Trimming left V 1 base short and J 3 bases short, with 13 bases between. This CDR3 is built from 14 residues. This CDR3 reads CSARGSGGLYEQYF. CDR3 nucleotides: TGCAGTGCTAGAGGATCCGGTGGTCTCTACGAGCAGTACTTC.

Regarding this clonotype: A much more abundant neighbour one base away suggests this may be a read error. The chain couples TRBV28 to TRBJ2-7; 8 nucleotides agree with TRBD1. Looked up from germline, CDR1 is MDHEN and CDR2 is SYDVKM. The CDR3 consists of 13 residues. The CDR3 protein is CACSGTGRGTQYF. CDR3 sequence (DNA): TGTGCCTGCAGTGGGACAGGCCGAGGAACCCAGTACTTC.

The gene calls are TRBV20-1 and TRBJ2-5, with 7 nucleotides matching TRBD2. Germline assignment: CDR1 DFQATT and CDR2 SNEGSKA (reference sequence). Trimming took 5 bases from V and 11 from J; bases not matched to a gene: 14. CDR3 length: 13 amino acids. The CDR3: CSAAPSEAREQYF. The DNA for the CDR3 is TGCAGTGCTGCACCGTCGGAGGCGCGGGAGCAGTACTTC.

For the CDR3, the DNA is TGCAGCACCGCGGGGATGAGGGGCTACACCTTC. This codes for CSTAGMRGYTF. The chain combines TRBV20-1 with TRBJ1-2, with D unclear. CDR3 length equals 11 residues. Germline-derived CDR1 and CDR2 are DFQATT and SNEGSKA (reference sequence).

As regards this clonotype: One junction end does not reproduce the germline sequence, and a read error may be involved. The chain links TRBV28 to TRBJ2-1; the D is unclear. This CDR3 has 15 residues. Germline lookup yields CDR1 MDHEN and CDR2 SYDVKM. CDR3 amino acids: CASSGRRQSYNEQFF. The CDR3 bases are TGTGCCAGCAGTGGAAGACGGCAGTCCTACAACGAGCAGTTCTTC.